The 20 T cell receptor beta chains listed next were all sequenced from one sample in a study of CXCR3-negative and CXCR3-positive naive CD8 T cells. Study results and caveats: CXCR3-positive naive cells carried more hydrophobic TRB CDR3s than CXCR3-negative ones.

Libraries of TRB cDNA were made by 5' RACE and carried UMIs. Following a re-call of the 5' RACE reads, TCRdb has one entry per CDR3 protein and lacks DNA. The table lists 120,000 or so distinct CDR3 sequences, with 0.59% in the top ten. Antigens for these TCRs are unknown. Sequencing was carried out using naive CXCR3+ CD8+ T cells from blood. Subset specified: CD45RO-CCR7+CD27+CD95- naive CD8+ T cells expressing CXCR3 (TNR3+). Receptors originate from a human donor in good health. Some clones in this sample may be carry-over from other donors' samples.

The rearrangement links TRBV28 to TRBJ2-3. The CDR3 extends over 12 amino acids. Germline CDR1 MDHEN, CDR2 SYDVKM. The CDR3: CASKLGPDTQYF.

The chain couples TRBV5-1 to TRBJ2-7. Per the germline V gene, CDR1 is SGHRS and CDR2 is YFSETQ. CDR3 length: 14 residues. The CDR3 here is CASSDSGSSYEQYF.

The chain uses TRBV5-6 and TRBJ1-1. CDR1 is SGHDT, CDR2 YYEEEE, per germline. The CDR3 covers 15 residues. CDR3 protein: CASSLALTVNTEAFF. Based on the CDR3 plus reference TRBV5-6 and TRBJ1-1, the full variable domain is DAGVTQSPTHLIKTRGQQVTLRCSPKSGHDTVSWYQQALGQGPQFIFQYYEEEERQRGNFPDRFSGHQFPNYSSELNVNALLLGDSALYLCASSLALTVNTEAFFGQGTRLTVV.

The chain is built from TRBV5-1 and TRBJ2-1; the TRBD1 assignment by TCRdb is unverifiable without DNA. This CDR3 comprises 13 residues. From germline, CDR1 is SGHRS and CDR2 YFSETQ. CDR3 in amino acids: CASSLWGHNEQFF.

This chain links TRBV5-6 with TRBJ1-5. The V gene's germline CDR1 is SGHDT and CDR2 YYEEEE. The CDR3 spans 15 residues. CDR3: CASSSGRLGNQPQHF.

This CDR3 is CASSQSSSDRPYEQYF. The chain couples TRBV14 to TRBJ2-7; the TCRdb D gene call, TRBD2, has no DNA to confirm it. Germline assignment: CDR1 SGHDN and CDR2 FVKESK. The length of the CDR3 is 16 residues.

The rearrangement links TRBV6-2 or TRBV6-3 to TRBJ1-2. Germline V lookup: CDR1 MNHEY, CDR2 SVGEGT. CDR3 length equals 13 residues. The CDR3 spells CASSYSPYYGYTF.

The chain employs TRBV20-1 and TRBJ2-1; TCRdb gives TRBD1 as the D gene, but with no DNA this cannot be confirmed. Per the germline V gene, CDR1 is DFQATT and CDR2 is SNEGSKA (reference sequence). The CDR3 contains 16 residues. CDR3 residues: CSARDRTGTSGLEQFF.

The gene calls are TRBV29-1 and TRBJ2-2; TCRdb's D call of TRBD1 is untestable without DNA. The germline gives CDR1 SQVTM, CDR2 ANQGSEA. This CDR3 region has 13 residues. CDR3 amino acids: CSVDLQGTGELFF.

The chain combines TRBV12-3 or TRBV12-4 with TRBJ1-1; TCRdb's D call, TRBD1, is unchecked because there is no DNA. The CDR3 extends over 13 amino acids. The CDR3 loop reads CASSFGGTTEAFF.

The rearrangement uses TRBV29-1 and TRBJ1-1; as DNA is missing, the TRBD1 call by TCRdb cannot be tested. CDR1 and CDR2 (germline): SQVTM, ANQGSEA. The CDR3 loop spans 12 amino acids. CDR3: CSDRAGDTEAFF.

This chain joins TRBV9 and TRBJ2-3; TCRdb picks TRBD2, but there is no DNA to check that call. CDR1 and CDR2 (germline): SGDLS, YYNGEE. This CDR3 contains 17 residues. CDR3: CASSVGTSGGHTDTQYF.

This chain connects TRBV12-3 or TRBV12-4 to TRBJ2-1. CDR3 size: 13 residues. The CDR3 reads CASSLAGSNEQFF.

This chain uses TRBV7-6 with TRBJ2-5. The germline CDR1 and CDR2 sequences are SGHVS and FNYEAQ. CDR3 length equals 16 residues. The CDR3 sequence: CASSLDTYTYQETQYF.

The chain employs TRBV9 and TRBJ2-7; the D gene TCRdb calls, TRBD1, cannot be checked with no DNA. The CDR3 is made up of 16 amino acids. Germline-derived CDR1 and CDR2 are SGDLS and YYNGEE. The CDR3 is CASSVGAAAGAYEQYF.

J is TRBJ2-3 and V is TRBV5-1; absent DNA, TCRdb's TRBD1 call cannot be checked. The CDR3 length is 16 residues. CDR1 is SGHRS, CDR2 YFSETQ, per germline. The chain's CDR3 is CASSPLRIGGTDTQYF.

The chain has TRBV7-9 and TRBJ1-2; with no DNA, the TCRdb D assignment of TRBD1 cannot be verified. Per germline, CDR1 SEHNR and CDR2 FQNEAQ (reference sequence). The CDR3 length is 13 residues. CDR3 residues: CASSHTGVYGYTF. The entire variable domain, with the rest obtained from reference TRBV7-9 and TRBJ1-2, is as follows: DTGVSQNPRHKITKRGQNVTFRCDPISEHNRLYWYRQTLGQGPEFLTYFQNEAQLEKSRLLSDRFSAERPKGSFSTLEIQRTEQGDSAMYLCASSHTGVYGYTFGSGTRLTVV.

V is TRBV20-1 and J is TRBJ1-3. The CDR3 sequence is 15 residues long. The germline CDR1 and CDR2 sequences are DFQATT and SNEGSKA (reference sequence). CDR3 residues: CSARAFLSSGNTIYF.

The chain is built from TRBV7-6 and TRBJ2-5; TCRdb lists TRBD1, though no DNA is available to test this call. The CDR3 spans 14 residues. In germline, CDR1 is SGHVS, CDR2 FNYEAQ. The CDR3 protein is CASTLAGGRETQYF.

This CDR3 reads CASSDIRGRANIQYF. The chain has TRBV19 and TRBJ2-4; TCRdb lists TRBD2, though no DNA is available to test this call. CDR1 is LNHDA and CDR2 is SQIVND in the germline V gene (reference sequence). The CDR3 extends over 15 amino acids.